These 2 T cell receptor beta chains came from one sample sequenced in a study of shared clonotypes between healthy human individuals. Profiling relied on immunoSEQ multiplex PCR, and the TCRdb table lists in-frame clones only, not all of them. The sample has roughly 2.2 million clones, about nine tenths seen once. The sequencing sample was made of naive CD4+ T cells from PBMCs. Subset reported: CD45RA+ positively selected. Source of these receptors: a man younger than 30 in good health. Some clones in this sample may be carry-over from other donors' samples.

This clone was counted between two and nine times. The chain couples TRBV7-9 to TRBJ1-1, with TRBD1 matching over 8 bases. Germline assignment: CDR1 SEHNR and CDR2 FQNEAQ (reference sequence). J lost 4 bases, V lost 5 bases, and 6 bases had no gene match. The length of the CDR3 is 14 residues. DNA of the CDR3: TGTGCCAGCAGCCCGACAGGGGTAGGCACTGAAGCTTTCTTT. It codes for CASSPTGVGTEAFF.

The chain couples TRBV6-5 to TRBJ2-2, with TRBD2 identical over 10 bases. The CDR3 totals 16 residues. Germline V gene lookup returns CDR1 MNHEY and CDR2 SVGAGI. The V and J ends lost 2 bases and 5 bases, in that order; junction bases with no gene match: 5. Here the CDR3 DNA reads TGTGCCAGCAGTTACACACCGGGACTAGCGACCGGGGAGCTGTTTTTT. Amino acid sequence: CASSYTPGLATGELFF.